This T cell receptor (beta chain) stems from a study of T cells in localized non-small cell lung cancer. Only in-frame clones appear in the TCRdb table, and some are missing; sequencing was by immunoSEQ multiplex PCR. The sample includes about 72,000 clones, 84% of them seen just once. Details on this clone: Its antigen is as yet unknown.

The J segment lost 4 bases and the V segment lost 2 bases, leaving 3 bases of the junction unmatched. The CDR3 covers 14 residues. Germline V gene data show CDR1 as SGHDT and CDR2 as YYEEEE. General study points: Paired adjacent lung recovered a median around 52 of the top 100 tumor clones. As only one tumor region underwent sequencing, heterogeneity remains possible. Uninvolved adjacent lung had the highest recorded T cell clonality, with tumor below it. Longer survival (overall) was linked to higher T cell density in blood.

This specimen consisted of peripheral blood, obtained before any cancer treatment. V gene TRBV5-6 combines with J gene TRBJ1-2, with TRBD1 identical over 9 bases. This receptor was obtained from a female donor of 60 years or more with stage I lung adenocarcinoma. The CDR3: CASSFGQGFYGYTF. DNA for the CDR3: TGTGCCAGCAGCTTCGGACAGGGGTTCTATGGCTACACCTTC.